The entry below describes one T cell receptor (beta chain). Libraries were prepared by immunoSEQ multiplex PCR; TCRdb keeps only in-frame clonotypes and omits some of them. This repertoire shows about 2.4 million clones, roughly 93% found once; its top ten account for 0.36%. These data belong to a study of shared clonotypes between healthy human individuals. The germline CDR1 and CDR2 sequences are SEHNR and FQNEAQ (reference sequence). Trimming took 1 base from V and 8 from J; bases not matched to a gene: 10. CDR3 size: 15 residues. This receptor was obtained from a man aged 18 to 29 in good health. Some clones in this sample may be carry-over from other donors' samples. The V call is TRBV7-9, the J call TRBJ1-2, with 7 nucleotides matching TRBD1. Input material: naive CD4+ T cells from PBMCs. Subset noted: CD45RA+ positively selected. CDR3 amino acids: CASSLGTGHLEGYTF. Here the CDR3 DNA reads TGTGCCAGCAGCTTAGGGACAGGTCACCTGGAGGGCTACACCTTC.